What follows describes a single T cell receptor beta chain. Data came from immunoSEQ multiplex PCR; TCRdb stores just in-frame clones and leaves some out. Of roughly 700,000 clones in the sample, 88% are singletons; the top ten hold 0.0095% to 0.012%. These data are taken from a study of shared T cell receptors in the human thymus. Germline loops: CDR1 ENHRY, CDR2 SYGVKD. This CDR3 has 16 amino acids. Trimming removed 0 bases from V and 4 bases from J, with 13 bases in between. The sample was also linked to a second study, of human thymus T cells. That study reports: Finnish infants who were healthy and having corrective surgery for congenital heart defects made up the donors. What appeared biased in thymic and blood repertoires was the usage of V and J genes.

The sequenced material came from thymocytes. The chain links TRBV10-3 to TRBJ2-1, with D perhaps matching TRBD2 (6 bases). The sequence was obtained from a boy under two years old with a congenital heart defect. CDR3 in amino acids: CAISESGIAEYNEQFF. The CDR3 DNA follows: TGTGCCATCAGTGAGTCGGGGATAGCGGAATACAATGAGCAGTTCTTC.